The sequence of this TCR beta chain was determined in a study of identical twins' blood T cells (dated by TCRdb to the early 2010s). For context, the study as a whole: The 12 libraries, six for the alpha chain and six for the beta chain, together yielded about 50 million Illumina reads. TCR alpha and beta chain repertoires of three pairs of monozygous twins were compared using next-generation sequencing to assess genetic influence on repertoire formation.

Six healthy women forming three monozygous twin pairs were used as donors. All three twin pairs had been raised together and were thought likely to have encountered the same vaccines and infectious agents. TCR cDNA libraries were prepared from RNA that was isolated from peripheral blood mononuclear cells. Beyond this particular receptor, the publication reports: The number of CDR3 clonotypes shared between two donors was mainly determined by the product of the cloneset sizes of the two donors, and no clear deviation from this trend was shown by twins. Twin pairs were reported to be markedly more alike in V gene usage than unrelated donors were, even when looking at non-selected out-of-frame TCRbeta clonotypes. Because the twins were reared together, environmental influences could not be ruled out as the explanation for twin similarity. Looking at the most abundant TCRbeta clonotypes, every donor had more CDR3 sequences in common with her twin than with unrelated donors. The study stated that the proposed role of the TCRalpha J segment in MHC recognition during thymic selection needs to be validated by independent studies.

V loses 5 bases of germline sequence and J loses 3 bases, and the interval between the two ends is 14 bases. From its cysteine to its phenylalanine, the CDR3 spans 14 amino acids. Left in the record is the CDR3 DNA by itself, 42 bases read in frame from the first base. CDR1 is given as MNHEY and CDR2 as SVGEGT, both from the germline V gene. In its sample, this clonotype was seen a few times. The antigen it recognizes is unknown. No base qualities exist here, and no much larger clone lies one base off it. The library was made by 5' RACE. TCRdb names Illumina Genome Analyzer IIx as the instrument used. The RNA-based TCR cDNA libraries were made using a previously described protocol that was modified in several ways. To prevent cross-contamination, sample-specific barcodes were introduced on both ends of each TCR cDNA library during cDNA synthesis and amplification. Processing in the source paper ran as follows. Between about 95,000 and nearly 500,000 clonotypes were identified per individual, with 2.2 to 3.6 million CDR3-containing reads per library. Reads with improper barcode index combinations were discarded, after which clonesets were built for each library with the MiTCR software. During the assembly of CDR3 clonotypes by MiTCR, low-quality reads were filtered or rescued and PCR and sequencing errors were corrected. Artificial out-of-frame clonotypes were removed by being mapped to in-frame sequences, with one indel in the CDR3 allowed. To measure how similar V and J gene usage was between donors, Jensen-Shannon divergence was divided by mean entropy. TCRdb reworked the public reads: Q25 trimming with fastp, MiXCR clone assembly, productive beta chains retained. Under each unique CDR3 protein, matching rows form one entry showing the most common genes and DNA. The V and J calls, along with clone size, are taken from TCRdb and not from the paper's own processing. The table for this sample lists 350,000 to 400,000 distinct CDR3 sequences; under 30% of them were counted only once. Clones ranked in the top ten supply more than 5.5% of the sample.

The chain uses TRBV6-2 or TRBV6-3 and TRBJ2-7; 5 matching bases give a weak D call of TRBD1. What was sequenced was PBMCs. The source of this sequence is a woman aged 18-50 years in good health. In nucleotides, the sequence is TGTGCCAGCAGTGCCCCAGGAAGGGGCTACGAGCAGTACTTC. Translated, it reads CASSAPGRGYEQYF.